Presented here are 32 T cell receptor beta chains from one specimen sequenced in a study of T-cell reconstitution after alpha-beta-depleted transplantation in children. Preparation of the TCRbeta library involved a method that used unique molecular identifiers. TCRdb analysed the PCR reads with MiXCR anew, one entry per CDR3 protein. The sample includes roughly 500,000 distinct CDR3 sequences, approximately 13% of them seen just once. This specimen consisted of PBMCs from the stem cell graft donor, obtained from the stem cell graft. Every receptor here comes from a human donor who donated a stem cell graft to a child with combined immunodeficiency.

V and J are TRBV15 and TRBJ1-5; TRBD1 matches at 7 bases. With 0 bases clipped from V and 7 bases from J, the junction kept 6 bases outside the gene matches. There are 15 residues in the CDR3. Germline V lookup: CDR1 LNHNV, CDR2 YYDKDF (reference sequence). This CDR3 is CATSRDQGVGQPQHF. The CDR3 nucleotides read TGTGCCACCAGCAGAGATCAGGGGGTAGGACAGCCCCAGCATTTT.

This clonotype appeared a few times. The chain is built from TRBV5-1 and TRBJ2-1, with TRBD2 matching 8 bases. V dropped 7 bases and J dropped 7; count of bases not matched to a gene: 10. The CDR3 length is 14 residues. CDR1 SGHRS and CDR2 YFSETQ come from the germline V gene. The CDR3 here is CASAWAGGGNEQFF. For the CDR3, the DNA is TGCGCCAGCGCTTGGGCGGGGGGCGGAAATGAGCAGTTCTTC.

The rearrangement links TRBV27 to TRBJ2-1; possibly TRBD1 for D (5 bases). This CDR3 contains 14 residues. CDR1 and CDR2 (germline): MNHEY, SMNVEV (reference sequence). V was trimmed by 5 bases and J by 12 bases, leaving 20 bases between them. The CDR3 is CASSLPSGLSRQFF. The CDR3 DNA reads as TGTGCCAGCAGTCTCCCCTCAGGGTTATCGCGGCAGTTCTTC.

This clonotype turned up a few times. This rearrangement joins TRBV28 to TRBJ2-6, with 8 bases that match TRBD1. Germline CDR1 and CDR2: MDHEN and SYDVKM. There are 20 residues in the CDR3. Trimming took 5 bases from V and 2 from J; bases not matched to a gene: 17. The CDR3: CASSPPGWTGRIPGANVLTF. In DNA, the CDR3 is TGTGCCAGCAGTCCCCCGGGTTGGACAGGGAGGATCCCTGGGGCCAACGTCCTGACTTTC.

In its sample, this clonotype was seen many times. The rearrangement joins TRBV5-1 to TRBJ2-6; D ambiguous. Germline V lookup: CDR1 SGHRS, CDR2 YFSETQ. V was trimmed by 5 bases and J by 0 bases, leaving 12 bases between them. This CDR3 is built from 16 residues. The CDR3 coding sequence is TGCGCCAGCAGGGTAGGGCTGAGCTCTGGGGCCAACGTCCTGACTTTC. Protein: CASRVGLSSGANVLTF.

The chain is built from TRBV30 and TRBJ2-7; tentative D call: TRBD1 (5 bases). Trimming took 2 bases from V and 6 from J, leaving 14 bases between them. Germline-derived CDR1 and CDR2 are GTSNPN and SVGIG (reference sequence). The CDR3 extends over 13 amino acids. The CDR3 sequence is CAWSLRGEGEQYF. CDR3 sequence (DNA): TGTGCCTGGAGTTTAAGGGGTGAAGGCGAGCAGTACTTC.

This clonotype was picked up many times. The chain couples TRBV5-1 to TRBJ2-1, with 8 bases matching TRBD2. This CDR3 comprises 14 residues. CDR1 is SGHRS, CDR2 YFSETQ, per germline. J lost 4 bases, V lost 4 bases, and 4 bases had no gene match. The CDR3 region has the DNA TGCGCCAGCAGCATCGGGACTAGATACAATGAGCAGTTCTTC. This codes for CASSIGTRYNEQFF.

There are many counts of this clonotype. This sequence joins TRBV9 and TRBJ2-1, with 11 bases fitting TRBD2. This CDR3 has 17 amino acids. J was trimmed by 5 bases and V by 0 bases; bases with no gene match: 7. The germline V gene encodes CDR1 SGDLS and CDR2 YYNGEE. CDR3 amino acids: CASSVDTSGGLNNEQFF. The CDR3 region has the DNA TGTGCCAGCAGCGTAGATACTAGCGGGGGTCTCAACAATGAGCAGTTCTTC.

This chain uses TRBV14 with TRBJ2-2; no firm D call. The CDR3 length is 15 residues. Looked up from germline, CDR1 is SGHDN and CDR2 is FVKESK. The V end was cut by 0 bases, the J end by 5 bases, with 10 bases between. CDR3 nucleotide sequence: TGTGCCAGCAGCCAAGATTTCTACCAGACCGGGGAGCTGTTTTTT. As protein: CASSQDFYQTGELFF.

The V gene is TRBV6-5, the J gene TRBJ2-7, with D unclear. CDR1 is MNHEY and CDR2 is SVGAGI in the germline V gene. V was cut by 4 bases and J by 2 bases, with 9 bases left in between. This CDR3 is 13 amino acids long. CDR3 loop: CASSSPRPYEQYF. The CDR3 region has the DNA TGTGCCAGCAGTTCCCCCCGGCCCTACGAGCAGTACTTC.

This clonotype was counted between two and nine times. The chain has TRBV21-1 and TRBJ1-5; the DNA was not used to check the table's D call, TRBD1. TRBV21-1 is annotated as a pseudogene. The CDR3 is 17 amino acids. Written as DNA, the CDR3 is TGTGCCAGCAGCACTGTATGGGGACAGCTGGTCTGTCAGCCCCAGCATTTT. Translating it yields CASSTVWGQLVCQPQHF.

This clonotype was found many times. The genes are TRBV15 and TRBJ2-5; D not certain. Deletions cut 3 bases from V and 5 bases from J, with 16 bases between. The CDR3 has 15 residues. Germline V gene sequence: CDR1 LNHNV, CDR2 YYDKDF (reference sequence). The CDR3 region has the DNA TGTGCCACCAGCAGGGTGGTAGCAGCAGCGGAGACCCAGTACTTC. Translated, it gives CATSRVVAAAETQYF.

Comments on this clonotype: Since the CDR3 does not end with the conserved phenylalanine or tryptophan, this likely comes from a read error. This chain uses TRBV7-7 with TRBJ2-1; TRBD1 or TRBD2 may be the D gene (5 bases each). CDR3 length equals 15 residues. The V gene's germline CDR1 is SSHAT and CDR2 FNYEAQ (reference sequence). The CDR3 protein is CASSPDSGSYNEQFV. As DNA, the CDR3 is TGTGCTAGCAGCCCCGACAGCGGCTCCTACAATGAGCAGTTCGTC.

The chain recombines TRBV28 with TRBJ1-2; TRBD1 is a possible D gene (6 bases). Germline CDR1 is MDHEN and CDR2 is SYDVKM. The CDR3 is 12 amino acids. The germline V and J ends were trimmed by 4 bases and 7 bases, with 10 bases remaining between them. The CDR3 nucleotides read TGTGCCAGCAGTTCAACAGGGATTGGCTACACCTTC. As protein: CASSSTGIGYTF.

The chain is built from TRBV6-2 or TRBV6-3 and TRBJ2-7; D may correspond to TRBD1 or TRBD2 (5 bases each). This CDR3 has 14 amino acids. Per germline, CDR1 MNHEY and CDR2 SVGEGT. Trimming cost V 1 base and J 2 bases, with 9 bases left between them. CDR3 bases: TGTGCCAGCAGTTACTATGGGGGAGCCTACGAGCAGTACTTC. Its protein is CASSYYGGAYEQYF.

This chain uses TRBV11-1 with TRBJ2-5, with 7 nucleotides matching TRBD1. Germline assignment: CDR1 SGHAT and CDR2 FQDESV (reference sequence). The V and J ends lost 5 bases and 2 bases, in that order; junction bases with no gene match: 5. This CDR3 is built from 14 residues. For the CDR3, the DNA is TGTGCCAGCAGCCGACCGGACAGGCAAGAGACCCAGTACTTC. Translation gives CASSRPDRQETQYF.

This clonotype was detected many times. The chain recombines TRBV6-5 with TRBJ2-1; possibly TRBD1 for D (5 bases). Per germline, CDR1 MNHEY and CDR2 SVGAGI. V was trimmed by 2 bases and J by 8 bases, leaving 7 bases between them. The CDR3 consists of 12 residues. The CDR3 DNA reads as TGTGCCAGCAGTTACGGGGCGGATGAGCAGTTCTTC. This sequence encodes CASSYGADEQFF.

The rearrangement uses TRBV29-1 and TRBJ2-7, with 7 bases lining up with TRBD1. The CDR3 is 13 residues long. Germline-derived CDR1 and CDR2 are SQVTM and ANQGSEA. With V trimmed by 7 bases and J by 3 bases, 9 bases remained unmatched. For the CDR3, the DNA is TGCAGCGGCTTGACAGGGTTAGGCTACGAGCAGTACTTC. Amino acids: CSGLTGLGYEQYF.

This clonotype was found many times. The chain combines TRBV20-1 with TRBJ2-7; 7 nucleotides align to TRBD2. The CDR3 totals 15 residues. The junction had 6 bases not matched to a gene; V was cut back by 0 bases and J by 1 base. Germline CDR1 and CDR2: DFQATT and SNEGSKA (reference sequence). The CDR3 loop is CSARDLGGSSYEQYF. Written as DNA, the CDR3 is TGCAGTGCTAGAGATCTCGGCGGGAGTTCCTACGAGCAGTACTTC.

This clonotype was counted a few times. This chain connects TRBV27 to TRBJ2-1; a weak D match, TRBD2 (5 bases). CDR3 length: 11 residues. The V gene lost 5 bases and the J gene lost 13 bases, with 12 bases spanning the gap. CDR1 MNHEY and CDR2 SMNVEV come from the germline V gene (reference sequence). Here the CDR3 DNA reads TGTGCCAGCAGTCCCGGGGTAGGCCAGTTCTTC. Encoded protein: CASSPGVGQFF.

This clonotype showed up just a few times. The chain employs TRBV4-3 and TRBJ2-2; TRBD1 agrees at 9 bases. Looked up from germline, CDR1 is LGHNA and CDR2 is YSLEER. J lost 4 bases, V lost 5 bases, and 5 bases had no gene match. The CDR3 is 15 amino acids. For the CDR3, the DNA is TGCGCCAGCAGCTTCGGGACAGGGACCACCGGGGAGCTGTTTTTT. It translates to CASSFGTGTTGELFF.

In this sample, this clonotype is medium-sized (0.01 to 0.1%). The chain joins TRBV12-3 or TRBV12-4 to TRBJ2-7; possible D gene TRBD2, 6 bases. This CDR3 region has 13 residues. Trimming shortened V by 6 bases and J by 3 bases, and 12 bases separated the two germline ends. CDR3 in amino acids: CASSLGGSYEQYF. Here the CDR3 DNA reads TGTGCCAGCAGCTTGGGGGGAAGCTACGAGCAGTACTTC.

This clonotype has ten or more counts. This chain connects TRBV29-1 to TRBJ2-3, with 7 bases matching TRBD2. The trim removed 3 bases at V and 0 bases at J, leaving 3 bases unmatched. The CDR3 contains 14 residues. Germline V gene data show CDR1 as SQVTM and CDR2 as ANQGSEA. This CDR3 is CSVEETSSTDTQYF. In nucleotides, the CDR3 is TGCAGCGTTGAGGAGACTAGCAGCACAGATACGCAGTATTTT.

This clonotype was seen just once. The chain recombines TRBV3-1 with TRBJ1-1, with no clear D. With 10 bases removed from V and 1 base from J, the gap between germline ends came to 16 bases. This CDR3 is built from 14 residues. Germline lookup yields CDR1 LGHDT and CDR2 YNNKEL (reference sequence). In DNA form, the CDR3 reads TGTGCCATCTGCCCCCGGGCAGCGAACACTGAAGCTTTCTTT. Translating gives CAICPRAANTEAFF.

The CDR3 reads CASSMARRGGQYF. CDR3 DNA sequence: TGTGCCAGCAGTATGGCCAGGAGGGGGGGGCAGTATTTT. The chain joins TRBV12-3 or TRBV12-4 to TRBJ2-3; D possibly corresponds to TRBD2 (7 bases). CDR3 length equals 13 residues. V was cut by 5 bases and J by 11 bases, with 17 bases left in between.

The rearrangement joins TRBV24-1 to TRBJ2-1; D possibly uses TRBD1 or TRBD2 (6 bases each). The CDR3 runs to 16 residues. Per the germline V gene, CDR1 is KGHDR and CDR2 is SFDVKD. The ends were cut back, 5 bases at V and 5 bases at J, with 18 bases in the middle. CDR3 region: CATSAFRGLRDNEQFF. In DNA form, the CDR3 reads TGTGCCACCAGTGCCTTCCGGGGGCTGCGGGACAATGAGCAGTTCTTC.

J is TRBJ1-1 and V is TRBV27; D gene unclear. Germline lookup yields CDR1 MNHEY and CDR2 SMNVEV (reference sequence). V was cut by 8 bases and J by 1 base, with 8 bases left in between. CDR3 length equals 12 residues. As DNA, the CDR3 is TGTGCCAGCTGGTCCGGGAACACTGAAGCTTTCTTT. Amino acids: CASWSGNTEAFF.

The chain employs TRBV9 and TRBJ1-1; D is uncertain. The CDR3 spans 14 residues. With 0 bases removed from V and 6 bases from J, the gap between germline ends came to 12 bases. The germline CDR1 and CDR2 sequences are SGDLS and YYNGEE. CDR3 in DNA: TGTGCCAGCAGCGTAGGTCGATCGGACTCTGAAGCTTTCTTT. Translation: CASSVGRSDSEAFF. Based on the CDR3 plus reference TRBV9 and TRBJ1-1, the full variable domain is DSGVTQTPKHLITATGQRVTLRCSPRSGDLSVYWYQQSLDQGLQFLIQYYNGEERAKGNILERFSAQQFPDLHSELNLSSLELGDSALYFCASSVGRSDSEAFFGQGTRLTVV.

This clonotype came up many times. V is TRBV18 and J is TRBJ2-7, with TRBD1 identical over 7 bases. The CDR3 extends over 14 amino acids. In germline, CDR1 is KGHSH, CDR2 LQKENI. The V and J ends lost 6 bases and 3 bases, in that order; junction bases with no gene match: 8. The CDR3 bases are TGTGCCAGCTCTCCCCGGGACAGCCACTACGAGCAGTACTTC. It yields the protein CASSPRDSHYEQYF.

The table lists this clonotype with a few counts. The J gene is TRBJ1-1, the V gene TRBV23-1; 7 nucleotides match TRBD1. TRBV23-1 is an open reading frame, and its role is uncertain. The CDR3 runs 15 residues. V was pared by 8 bases and J by 1 base, with 10 bases of the junction left unmatched. This CDR3 is CASVPPTGKNTEAFF. CDR3 DNA: TGCGCCAGCGTTCCCCCGACAGGGAAGAACACTGAAGCTTTCTTT.

In its sample, this clonotype was seen many times. The rearrangement links TRBV24-1 to TRBJ2-5, with 7 bases identical to TRBD1. The CDR3 loop spans 13 amino acids. V lost 4 bases, J lost 4 bases, and 2 bases stayed unmatched. Germline V lookup: CDR1 KGHDR, CDR2 SFDVKD. Here the CDR3 DNA reads TGTGCCACCAGTGAGACAGGGCGAGAGACCCAGTACTTC. This gives the protein CATSETGRETQYF.

This clonotype has at least ten counts. V usage is TRBV10-3 and J usage is TRBJ1-3; maybe TRBD1 (6 bases). The CDR3 is made up of 15 amino acids. Germline V gene lookup returns CDR1 ENHRY and CDR2 SYGVKD. Trimming stripped 6 bases from V and 3 bases from J, with 15 bases between. The CDR3 nucleotides are TGTGCCATCAGCGATACAGGGAAATTTGGAAACACCATATATTTT. It is translated as CAISDTGKFGNTIYF.